The TCR beta chain described here comes from a study of glioma-infiltrating T cells. Study-wide results and caveats: Gliomas, especially low-grade, showed above-expected tissue-blood divergence; non-neoplastic patients showed below. Only very few CDR3 sequences appeared in both tissue and blood.

This clonotype appeared a few times. The target antigen is unknown. Using RNA template, CDR3s of TCR alpha and beta were amplified with iRepertoire arm-PCR. One-step reverse transcription and amplification started from approximately 100-400 ng of tissue mRNA or PBMC total RNA. TCRdb re-derived calls from the multiplex PCR reads in MiXCR, one entry per CDR3 protein. The sample carries tens of thousands of distinct CDR3 sequences, under 30% recorded once. The CDR3 covers 13 residues. CDR1 is SGDLS, CDR2 YYNGEE, per germline. V lost 2 bases, J lost 2 bases, and 7 bases lay in between. This receptor was obtained from a human donor with low-grade glioma or glioblastoma, undergoing nonglioma brain surgery, or in good health (not recorded which). Input material: glioma tissue, nonneoplastic brain tissue, or PBMCs (not recorded which). The chain has TRBV9 and TRBJ1-1; D remains ambiguous. The CDR3 DNA reads as TGTGCCAGCAGCGTCGATATCAACACTGAAGCTTTCTTT. This gives the protein CASSVDINTEAFF.